A selection of T cell receptor beta chains follows, all from one sample in a study of patients and donors after allogeneic stem cell transplantation. TCRdb itself ran the RT-PCR reads through MiXCR, one entry per CDR3 protein. In the table there are 150,000 to 200,000 distinct CDR3 sequences, roughly 22% of which are singletons. The specimen was blood, either unsorted or a sorted T cell fraction (not recorded which). Receptor source: a human donor who was either an allogeneic HSCT recipient or a stem cell or donor lymphocyte infusion donor (not recorded which). It is not recorded whose cells these are; they may come from a transplant donor. Each CDR3 is given with its conserved first and last residue. A D gene is named only where the DNA matches it firmly. Only some rows state a clone size, as once, few, many or a class for expanded clones.

j_call	d_call	v_call	clone_size	cdr3_aa	cdr3_nt
TRBJ1-1	-	TRBV20-1	-	CSARAAWLTEAFF	TGCAGTGCTAGAGCAGCGTGGCTCACTGAAGCTTTCTTT
TRBJ1-2	-	TRBV6-1	few	CASSEARTGAGGYTF	TGTGCCAGCAGTGAAGCAAGGACGGGGGCCGGCGGCTACACCTTC
TRBJ2-1	TRBD1	TRBV6-5	-	CASSYLGQPNNEQFF	TGTGCCAGCAGTTATTTGGGACAGCCTAACAATGAGCAGTTCTTC
TRBJ1-1	TRBD1	TRBV20-1	-	CSASSQGGTEAFF	TGCAGTGCTAGTAGCCAGGGGGGCACTGAAGCTTTCTTT
TRBJ2-7	TRBD2	TRBV4-3	few	CASSQDEASGNYEQYF	TGCGCCAGCAGCCAAGATGAGGCTAGCGGGAACTACGAGCAGTACTTC
TRBJ2-2	-	TRBV28	-	CASSLQSGLLAGELFF	TGTGCCAGCAGTTTGCAATCGGGACTCCTGGCCGGGGAGCTGTTTTTT
TRBJ2-3	TRBD1	TRBV5-5	few	CASSPDRGGDTQYF	TGTGCCAGCAGCCCAGACAGGGGTGGAGATACGCAGTATTTT
TRBJ1-1	-	TRBV5-5	many	CASSPLTPANTEAFF	TGTGCCAGCAGCCCGCTTACTCCTGCGAACACTGAAGCTTTCTTT
TRBJ2-5	-	TRBV6-6	once	CASSYSSFNQETQYF	TGTGCCAGCAGTTACTCGAGCTTCAATCAAGAGACCCAGTACTTC
TRBJ2-3	TRBD1	TRBV20-1	few	CSARETGGADTQYF	TGCAGTGCTAGGGAGACAGGGGGCGCAGATACGCAGTATTTT
TRBJ2-3	TRBD1	TRBV4-3	-	CASSRRPGQASTDTQYF	TGCGCCAGCAGCCGAAGACCGGGACAGGCAAGCACAGATACGCAGTATTTT
TRBJ2-3	-	TRBV7-3	-	CASSDALDTQYF	TGTGCCAGCAGCGACGCCTTGGATACGCAGTATTTT
TRBJ1-2	-	TRBV30	-	CAWSVWGRDGYTF	TGTGCCTGGAGTGTTTGGGGCAGGGATGGCTACACCTTC
TRBJ2-1	-	TRBV5-1	-	CASSAGQTYNEQFF	TGCGCCAGCAGCGCGGGACAGACCTACAATGAGCAGTTCTTC
TRBJ1-1	-	TRBV12-3/TRBV12-4	many	CASSLHGGTTEAFF	TGTGCCAGCAGTTTGCATGGAGGGACCACTGAAGCTTTCTTT
TRBJ1-5	TRBD1	TRBV10-3	few	CAISDGDRAGQPQHF	TGTGCCATCAGTGACGGGGACAGGGCAGGTCAGCCCCAGCATTTT
TRBJ2-7	-	TRBV4-1	-	CASSIRQASYEQYF	TGCGCCAGCAGCATTCGACAGGCTTCCTACGAGCAGTACTTC
TRBJ2-1	-	TRBV12-3/TRBV12-4	few	CASSFWGEQFF	TGTGCCAGCAGTTTTTGGGGAGAGCAGTTCTTC
TRBJ1-1	-	TRBV29-1	few	CSVDARSRNTEAFF	TGCAGCGTGGATGCACGAAGCAGGAACACTGAAGCTTTCTTT
TRBJ2-4	-	TRBV12-3/TRBV12-4	-	CASSYEGGYSKNIQYF	TGTGCCAGCAGTTACGAGGGGGGGTATAGCAAAAACATTCAGTACTTC
TRBJ1-1	TRBD1	TRBV6-2/TRBV6-3	-	CASRGTGAEAFF	TGTGCCAGCAGAGGAACAGGGGCTGAAGCTTTCTTT
TRBJ1-2	-	TRBV14	few	CASSFDRSYGYTF	TGTGCCAGCAGCTTCGACAGGAGCTATGGCTACACCTTC
TRBJ1-2	-	TRBV15	few	CATSRDRVLYGYTF	TGTGCCACCAGCAGAGACAGGGTTCTCTATGGCTACACCTTC
TRBJ2-5	-	TRBV6-5	-	CASSYGPSQETQYF	TGTGCCAGCAGTTACGGGCCGAGCCAAGAGACCCAGTACTTC
TRBJ2-2	TRBD2	TRBV9	-	CASSPASGGAKNTGELFF	TGTGCCAGCAGCCCGGCTAGCGGGGGGGCCAAGAACACCGGGGAGCTGTTTTTT
TRBJ1-5	-	TRBV20-1	many	CRAQPQHF	TGCAGGGCACAGCCCCAGCATTTT
TRBJ2-5	TRBD1	TRBV5-1	-	CASSSRTGQETQYF	TGCGCCAGCAGCTCTCGGACAGGGCAAGAGACCCAGTACTTC
TRBJ2-2	-	TRBV2	-	CASSDILNTGELFF	TGTGCCAGCAGTGACATCCTCAACACCGGGGAGCTGTTTTTT
TRBJ1-4	-	TRBV12-3/TRBV12-4	few	CASSLGQGGGNEKLFF	TGTGCCAGCAGTTTAGGGCAGGGAGGTGGTAATGAAAAACTGTTTTTT
TRBJ1-3	-	TRBV14	few	CASSQDTRFLFGNTIYF	TGTGCCAGCAGCCAAGATACGAGGTTTCTATTCGGAAACACCATATATTTT
TRBJ2-7	-	TRBV12-3/TRBV12-4	-	CASSSGLTYEQYF	TGTGCCAGCAGTTCGGGACTTACCTACGAGCAGTACTTC
TRBJ2-7	-	TRBV20-1	few	CSAKTTVPYEQYF	TGCAGTGCTAAGACGACGGTCCCCTACGAGCAGTACTTC
TRBJ2-2	TRBD2	TRBV6-6	-	CASKLIAGVNTGELFF	TGTGCCAGCAAACTCATAGCGGGAGTGAACACCGGGGAGCTGTTTTTT
TRBJ2-1	TRBD2	TRBV7-2	-	CASSFGTKGEQFF	TGTGCCAGCAGCTTCGGGACTAAGGGTGAGCAGTTCTTC
TRBJ2-7	TRBD1	TRBV10-3	few	CAISGSDRGWEQYF	TGTGCCATCAGTGGTTCGGACAGGGGCTGGGAGCAGTACTTC
TRBJ1-2	-	TRBV19	-	CASSIDTLLAYTF	TGTGCCAGTAGTATAGACACCCTTTTGGCCTACACCTTC
TRBJ1-5	-	TRBV4-2	-	CASSQATQGHQPQHF	TGTGCCAGCAGCCAGGCAACACAGGGTCATCAGCCCCAGCATTTT
TRBJ1-2	-	TRBV5-6	-	CASSPTEDFNYGYTF	TGTGCCAGCAGCCCTACGGAGGACTTTAACTATGGCTACACCTTC
TRBJ1-5	-	TRBV7-9	-	CASSLNSGQPQHF	TGTGCCAGCAGCTTAAATTCTGGGCAGCCCCAGCATTTT